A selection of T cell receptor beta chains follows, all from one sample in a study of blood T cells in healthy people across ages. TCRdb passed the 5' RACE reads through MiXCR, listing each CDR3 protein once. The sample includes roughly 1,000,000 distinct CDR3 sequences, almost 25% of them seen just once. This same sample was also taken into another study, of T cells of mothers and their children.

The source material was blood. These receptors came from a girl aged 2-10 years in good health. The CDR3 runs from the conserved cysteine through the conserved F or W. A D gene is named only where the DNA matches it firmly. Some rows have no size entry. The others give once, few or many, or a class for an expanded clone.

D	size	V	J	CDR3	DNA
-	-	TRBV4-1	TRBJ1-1	CASSQEGDREAFF	TGCGCCAGCAGCCAAGAGGGCGATCGTGAAGCTTTCTTT
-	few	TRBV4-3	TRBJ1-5	CASSQDWGESNQPQHF	TGCGCCAGCAGCCAAGATTGGGGGGAAAGCAATCAGCCCCAGCATTTT
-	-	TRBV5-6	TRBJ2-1	CASMSEEHEQFF	TGTGCCAGCATGTCTGAGGAACATGAGCAGTTCTTC
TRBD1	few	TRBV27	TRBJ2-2	CASSLRGTGLDTGELFF	TGTGCCAGCAGTTTACGGGGGACAGGCCTGGACACCGGGGAGCTGTTTTTT
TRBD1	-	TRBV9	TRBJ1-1	CASSAWDRPNTEAFF	TGTGCCAGCAGCGCTTGGGACAGGCCGAACACTGAAGCTTTCTTT
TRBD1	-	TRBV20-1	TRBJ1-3	CSAVQKGQSISGNTIYF	TGCAGTGCAGTCCAGAAGGGACAGAGTATATCTGGAAACACCATATATTTT
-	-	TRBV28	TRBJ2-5	CATQQPQQETQYF	TGTGCCACCCAACAGCCGCAACAAGAGACCCAGTACTTC
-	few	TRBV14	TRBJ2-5	CASSQRGHVQETQYF	TGTGCCAGCAGCCAGAGAGGACACGTACAAGAGACCCAGTACTTC
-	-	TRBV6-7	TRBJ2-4	CASSSFSVTSFKNIQYF	TGTGCCAGCAGTTCTTTCTCCGTGACGTCCTTCAAAAACATTCAGTACTTC
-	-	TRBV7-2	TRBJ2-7	CASSLVPSGLRHEQYF	TGTGCCAGCAGCTTAGTTCCTTCGGGGTTGCGGCACGAGCAGTACTTC
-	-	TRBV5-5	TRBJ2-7	CASSFRGPGQYF	TGTGCCAGCAGCTTCCGGGGGCCCGGGCAGTACTTC
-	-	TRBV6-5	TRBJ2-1	CASASLGPYNEQFF	TGTGCCAGCGCCTCTCTAGGGCCCTACAATGAGCAGTTCTTC
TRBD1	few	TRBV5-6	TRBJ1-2	CASSPGQGAHGYTF	TGTGCCAGCAGCCCGGGACAGGGGGCACATGGCTACACCTTC
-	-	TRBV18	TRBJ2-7	CASSPSEGPRYEQYF	TGTGCCAGCTCACCGTCGGAGGGGCCACGCTACGAGCAGTACTTC
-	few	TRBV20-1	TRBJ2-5	CSARAWSEETQYF	TGCAGTGCTAGAGCTTGGTCGGAGGAGACCCAGTACTTC
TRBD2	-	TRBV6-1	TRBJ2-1	CASSDPWGLAGSYEQFF	TGTGCCAGCAGTGACCCATGGGGACTAGCGGGAAGCTATGAGCAGTTCTTC
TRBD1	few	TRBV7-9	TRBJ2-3	CASSSDRGFTDTQYF	TGTGCCAGCAGCTCCGACAGGGGGTTTACAGATACGCAGTATTTT
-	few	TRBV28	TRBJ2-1	CASSAQRIGFF	TGTGCCAGCAGTGCACAGCGGATTGGGTTCTTC
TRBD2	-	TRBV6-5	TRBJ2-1	CASSYSASGFYNEQFF	TGTGCCAGCAGTTACTCGGCTAGCGGTTTCTACAATGAGCAGTTCTTC
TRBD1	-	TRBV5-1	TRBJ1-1	CASSPQGQGAVRNTEAFF	TGCGCCAGCAGCCCCCAGGGACAGGGAGCTGTGAGGAACACTGAAGCTTTCTTT
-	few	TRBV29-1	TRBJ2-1	CSVESPDTNAGSYNEQFF	TGCAGCGTTGAAAGTCCAGACACAAATGCGGGCTCCTACAATGAGCAGTTCTTC
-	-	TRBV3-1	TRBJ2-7	CASSQSLVGEQYF	TGTGCCAGCAGCCAGAGTCTCGTCGGGGAGCAGTACTTC
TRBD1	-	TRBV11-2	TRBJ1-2	CASSFQGAIYGYTF	TGTGCCAGCAGCTTTCAGGGGGCAATCTATGGCTACACCTTC
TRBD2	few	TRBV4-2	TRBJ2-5	CASAGDGRGQTQYF	TGTGCCAGCGCGGGGGATGGCCGAGGACAGACCCAGTACTTC
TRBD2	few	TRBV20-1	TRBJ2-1	CSALAGSSYNEQFF	TGCAGTGCCTTAGCGGGAAGCTCCTACAATGAGCAGTTCTTC
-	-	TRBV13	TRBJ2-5	CASSLSRSEGLETQYF	TGTGCCAGCAGCTTATCGAGGAGTGAAGGGTTGGAGACCCAGTACTTC
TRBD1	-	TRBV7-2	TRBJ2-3	CASNVLGQGNTDTQYF	TGTGCCAGCAACGTTCTGGGACAGGGAAACACAGATACGCAGTATTTT
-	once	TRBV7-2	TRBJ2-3	CASSPMRRGTHTQYF	TGTGCCAGCAGCCCCATGCGGAGGGGCACACATACGCAGTATTTT
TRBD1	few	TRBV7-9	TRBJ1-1	CASIPGQTNTEAFF	TGTGCCAGCATTCCGGGACAGACGAACACTGAAGCTTTCTTT
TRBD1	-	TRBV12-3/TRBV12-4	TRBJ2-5	CASSLWTGLYQETQYF	TGTGCCAGCAGTTTATGGACAGGACTGTACCAAGAGACCCAGTACTTC
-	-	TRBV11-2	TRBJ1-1	CASSLVLGMNTEAFF	TGTGCCAGCAGCTTAGTGCTGGGAATGAACACTGAAGCTTTCTTT
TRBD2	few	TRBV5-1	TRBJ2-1	CASSPMGLAGVDNEQFF	TGCGCCAGCAGCCCTATGGGACTAGCGGGAGTTGACAATGAGCAGTTCTTC
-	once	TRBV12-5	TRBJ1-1	CASGGRMNTEAFF	TGTGCTAGTGGTGGCAGAATGAACACTGAAGCTTTCTTT
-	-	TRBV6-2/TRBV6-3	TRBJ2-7	CASSTVYEQCF	TGTGCCAGCAGTACAGTCTACGAGCAGTGCTTC
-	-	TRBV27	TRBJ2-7	CASSYRVAYEQYF	TGTGCCAGCAGTTACAGGGTGGCGTACGAGCAGTACTTC